This entry lists 23 T cell receptor beta chains sequenced from one sample in a study of blood T cell repertoires in COVID-19. TCRdb's copy holds only in-frame clones and misses some; the assay was immunoSEQ multiplex PCR. Among 250,000 to 300,000 clones, approximately 90% were seen once, and the ten largest hold 2.2%. Material: peripheral blood. These receptors came from a woman aged 30 to 39 with COVID-19, enrolled during active disease.

This chain connects TRBV6-2 or TRBV6-3 to TRBJ1-2, with TRBD1 as a possible D gene (5 bases). V was trimmed by 6 bases and J by 4 bases, leaving 15 bases between them. Germline V gene sequence: CDR1 MNHEY, CDR2 SVGEGT. The CDR3 totals 14 residues. The CDR3 coding sequence is TGTGCCAGCAGCACATTGGGGCAGATCTATGGCTACACCTTC. It encodes CASSTLGQIYGYTF.

This clone was detected only a few times. The rearrangement links TRBV15 to TRBJ2-7; 11 nucleotides agree with TRBD2. Germline V gene data show CDR1 as LNHNV and CDR2 as YYDKDF (reference sequence). The length of the CDR3 is 14 residues. Losses at the gene ends were 1 base for V and 6 bases for J; bases not matched to a gene: 2. DNA for the CDR3: TGTGCCACCAGCAGAGCCGGGACTAGCGGCGAGCAGTACTTC. This encodes CATSRAGTSGEQYF.

This sequence joins TRBV19 and TRBJ1-2; perhaps TRBD1 as D (6 bases). V dropped 4 bases and J dropped 4 bases, with 7 bases sitting between them. The CDR3 contains 12 residues. Germline-derived CDR1 and CDR2 are LNHDA and SQIVND (reference sequence). The CDR3 nucleotides read TGTGCCAGTAGTACGGACAGCTATGGCTACACCTTC. This gives the protein CASSTDSYGYTF.

The chain has TRBV7-9 and TRBJ2-1; no firm D call. The germline V and J ends were trimmed by 6 bases and 8 bases, with 8 bases remaining between them. CDR3 length: 11 residues. CDR1 and CDR2 from the germline V gene are SEHNR and FQNEAQ (reference sequence). CDR3 in DNA: TGTGCCAGCAGGCTAGGCTATGAGCAGTTCTTC. Amino acid sequence: CASRLGYEQFF.

CDR3: CASSVDSQETQYF. In nucleotides, the CDR3 is TGTGCCAGCAGTGTTGACAGCCAAGAGACCCAGTACTTC. The chain links TRBV2 to TRBJ2-5; D possibly corresponds to TRBD1 (5 bases). Germline-derived CDR1 and CDR2 are SNHLY and FYNNEI. CDR3 size: 13 residues. Between the trimmed V and J ends, which lost 4 bases and 1 base, there was a span of 7 bases.

This chain joins TRBV19 and TRBJ2-7, with 9 bases aligning to TRBD1. CDR1 is LNHDA and CDR2 is SQIVND in the germline V gene (reference sequence). The CDR3 covers 14 residues. V lost 5 bases and J lost 5; bases outside the gene matches: 7. The CDR3 loop reads CASSSGTGWNEQYF. The CDR3 bases are TGTGCCAGTAGTTCCGGGACAGGGTGGAACGAGCAGTACTTC.

The CDR3 region is CASSVSGSGPDTQYF. CDR3 nucleotide sequence: TGCGCCAGCAGCGTTAGCGGGAGTGGCCCAGATACGCAGTATTTT. The genes are TRBV5-1 and TRBJ2-3; TRBD2 agrees at 9 bases. V was clipped by 4 bases and J by 4 bases; unmatched bases: 7. The length of the CDR3 is 15 residues. Germline CDR1 is SGHRS and CDR2 is YFSETQ.

The V call is TRBV4-2, the J call TRBJ2-5, with 13 positions matching TRBD2. The trim removed 3 bases at V and 1 base at J, leaving 8 bases unmatched. CDR1 and CDR2 from the germline V gene are LGHNA and YNFKEQ. CDR3 length: 18 residues. In DNA, the CDR3 is TGTGCCAGCAGCCATGCCGGGACTAGCGGGATTGGCCAAGAGACCCAGTACTTC. It specifies CASSHAGTSGIGQETQYF.

The chain recombines TRBV20-1 with TRBJ1-2; 12 bases align to TRBD1. Per the germline V gene, CDR1 is DFQATT and CDR2 is SNEGSKA (reference sequence). The junction had 0 bases not matched to a gene; V was cut back by 5 bases and J by 8 bases. This CDR3 comprises 11 residues. The CDR3, as DNA: TGCAGTGCTGGGACAGGGGGCGGCTACACCTTC. It yields the protein CSAGTGGGYTF.

This chain joins TRBV7-6 and TRBJ2-2; D is undetermined. V lost 1 base, J lost 6 bases, and 12 bases lay in between. The germline gives CDR1 SGHVS, CDR2 FNYEAQ. The CDR3 has 15 amino acids. The CDR3 is CASSLVPGLAGELFF. The DNA of the CDR3 is TGTGCCAGCAGCTTAGTCCCGGGTTTGGCCGGGGAGCTGTTTTTT.

V is TRBV24-1 and J is TRBJ1-2; TRBD1 matches 7 bases. There are 15 residues in the CDR3. In germline, CDR1 is KGHDR, CDR2 SFDVKD. The J segment lost 4 bases and the V segment lost 4 bases, leaving 8 bases of the junction unmatched. CDR3 nucleotides: TGTGCCACCAGTGACCCCCAGACAGGGACCTATGGCTACACCTTC. The encoded protein is CATSDPQTGTYGYTF.

The chain links TRBV7-9 to TRBJ1-1; D call uncertain. The CDR3 covers 13 residues. CDR1 SEHNR and CDR2 FQNEAQ come from the germline V gene (reference sequence). The ends were cut back, 5 bases at V and 1 base at J, with 8 bases in the middle. CDR3 coding DNA: TGTGCCAGCAGCCCCCCAGGGAACACTGAAGCTTTCTTT. Its protein is CASSPPGNTEAFF. The whole variable domain, filled in from reference TRBV7-9 and TRBJ1-1, reads DTGVSQNPRHKITKRGQNVTFRCDPISEHNRLYWYRQTLGQGPEFLTYFQNEAQLEKSRLLSDRFSAERPKGSFSTLEIQRTEQGDSAMYLCASSPPGNTEAFFGQGTRLTVV.

The chain joins TRBV27 to TRBJ2-1; maybe TRBD1 (5 bases). Trimming shortened V by 3 bases and J by 0 bases, and 12 bases separated the two germline ends. The V gene's germline CDR1 is MNHEY and CDR2 SMNVEV (reference sequence). This CDR3 contains 16 residues. CDR3 loop: CASSFLQDSSYNEQFF. The CDR3 nucleotides are TGTGCCAGCAGTTTCCTACAGGATAGCTCCTACAATGAGCAGTTCTTC.

The gene calls are TRBV19 and TRBJ1-1; D is perhaps TRBD1 (5 bases). CDR1 is LNHDA and CDR2 is SQIVND in the germline V gene (reference sequence). The CDR3 spans 14 residues. V was shortened by 10 bases and J by 0 bases, with 15 bases between the two germline ends. The CDR3 protein is CATSHRRMNTEAFF. The CDR3 DNA is TGTGCCACGAGTCACAGGAGAATGAACACTGAAGCTTTCTTT.

The chain carries TRBV6-5 and TRBJ2-2, with unresolved D. V was shortened by 9 bases and J by 5 bases, with 13 bases between the two germline ends. The CDR3 is made up of 13 amino acids. Per germline, CDR1 MNHEY and CDR2 SVGAGI. CDR3 DNA: TGTGCCAGTTGCAGCGATCGGACCGGGGAGCTGTTTTTT. It encodes CASCSDRTGELFF.

V usage is TRBV19 and J usage is TRBJ1-1, with a tentative D call TRBD1 (6 bases). Trimming stripped 5 bases from V and 1 base from J, with 14 bases between. Per the germline V gene, CDR1 is LNHDA and CDR2 is SQIVND (reference sequence). The CDR3 runs 15 residues. The CDR3 protein is CASSLKTGPNTEAFF. The CDR3 DNA follows: TGTGCCAGTAGTCTCAAGACAGGCCCGAACACTGAAGCTTTCTTT.

The rearrangement joins TRBV7-9 to TRBJ1-4; no firm D call. The CDR3 sequence is 15 residues long. In germline, CDR1 is SEHNR, CDR2 FQNEAQ (reference sequence). Trimming removed 1 base at V and 6 bases at J, with 12 bases between. The CDR3 spells CASSLDGVGDEKLFF. The CDR3 coding sequence is TGTGCCAGCAGCTTAGACGGGGTTGGGGATGAAAAACTGTTTTTT. The full variable domain, in which reference TRBV7-9 and TRBJ1-4 provide the parts outside the CDR3, is DTGVSQNPRHKITKRGQNVTFRCDPISEHNRLYWYRQTLGQGPEFLTYFQNEAQLEKSRLLSDRFSAERPKGSFSTLEIQRTEQGDSAMYLCASSLDGVGDEKLFFGSGTQLSVL.

The chain uses TRBV10-3 and TRBJ2-3; TRBD2 is a possible D gene (5 bases). Germline values: CDR1 ENHRY, CDR2 SYGVKD. This CDR3 comprises 15 residues. Trimming pared 7 bases from V and 1 base from J, leaving 15 bases between. CDR3 in amino acids: CAIMGEGWGTDTQYF. The CDR3 DNA reads TGTGCCATCATGGGTGAGGGCTGGGGCACAGATACGCAGTATTTT.

V gene TRBV27 combines with J gene TRBJ2-1; 8 positions agree with TRBD1. The CDR3 is 14 residues long. Trimming removed 2 bases from V and 3 bases from J; junction bases left unmatched: 0. Germline V gives CDR1 MNHEY, CDR2 SMNVEV (reference sequence). CDR3 in DNA: TGTGCCAGCAGTTTAGGGACAGGCTACAATGAGCAGTTCTTC. It is translated as CASSLGTGYNEQFF.

This chain links TRBV7-8 with TRBJ2-1, with TRBD2 as a possible D gene (6 bases). The V gene's germline CDR1 is SGHVS and CDR2 FQNEAQ. Trimming pared 5 bases from V and 6 bases from J, leaving 8 bases between. This CDR3 is 12 amino acids long. The CDR3 spells CASSLGLNEQFF. The CDR3 nucleotides are TGTGCCAGCAGCCTGGGACTCAATGAGCAGTTCTTC.

The chain has TRBV27 and TRBJ2-1; TRBD2 matches 10 bases. The length of the CDR3 is 15 residues. With 3 bases clipped from V and 7 bases from J, the junction kept 6 bases outside the gene matches. Germline CDR1 is MNHEY and CDR2 is SMNVEV (reference sequence). The CDR3 DNA is TGTGCCAGCAGTTTTCGGCTAGCGGGGGTGAATGAGCAGTTCTTC. Translated, it gives CASSFRLAGVNEQFF.

The chain recombines TRBV5-6 with TRBJ1-5, with a possible D match to TRBD1 (5 bases). The CDR3 has 13 residues. With 1 base removed from V and 5 bases from J, the gap between germline ends came to 7 bases. Germline assignment: CDR1 SGHDT and CDR2 YYEEEE. For the CDR3, the DNA is TGTGCCAGCAGCTTGACAGGTCATCAGCCCCAGCATTTT. It yields the protein CASSLTGHQPQHF. Variable domain in full (rest from reference TRBV5-6 and TRBJ1-5): DAGVTQSPTHLIKTRGQQVTLRCSPKSGHDTVSWYQQALGQGPQFIFQYYEEEERQRGNFPDRFSGHQFPNYSSELNVNALLLGDSALYLCASSLTGHQPQHFGDGTRLSIL.

The chain links TRBV6-5 to TRBJ1-1; D perhaps matches TRBD1 (6 bases). Germline CDR1 reads MNHEY; CDR2 reads SVGAGI. The CDR3 covers 13 residues. V was clipped by 7 bases and J by 5 bases, with 14 bases between them. The CDR3 spells CASMGAVRTEAFF. The CDR3 region has the DNA TGTGCCAGCATGGGGGCAGTAAGAACTGAAGCTTTCTTT.